The entry below describes one T cell receptor beta chain. The antigen is undetermined. TCRdb's copy holds only in-frame clones and misses some; the assay was immunoSEQ multiplex PCR. The data contain 5,500 to 8,500 clones, 65% to 85% of them singletons. This sample is drawn from a study of neoadjuvant nivolumab and ipilimumab in lung cancer. At the level of the study: Nivolumab 3 mg/kg was given days 1, 15 and 29, plus ipilimumab 1 mg/kg day 1 in combination.

From germline, CDR1 is LNHNV and CDR2 YYDKDF (reference sequence). This CDR3 is 13 amino acids long. The V end lost 5 bases, the J end lost 1 base, and 8 bases lay between the germline ends. General study findings and limits: Pretherapy blood TCR richness correlated positively with resected tumor richness.

This specimen was tumor tissue, taken after neoadjuvant nivolumab, alone or with ipilimumab, at or shortly before surgery. The V and J genes are TRBV15 and TRBJ1-1; tentatively, D is TRBD1 (6 bases). The receptor was derived from an adult with non-small cell lung cancer. CDR3 residues: CATSPTGNTEAFF. The CDR3 bases are TGTGCCACCAGCCCGACAGGGAACACTGAAGCTTTCTTT.